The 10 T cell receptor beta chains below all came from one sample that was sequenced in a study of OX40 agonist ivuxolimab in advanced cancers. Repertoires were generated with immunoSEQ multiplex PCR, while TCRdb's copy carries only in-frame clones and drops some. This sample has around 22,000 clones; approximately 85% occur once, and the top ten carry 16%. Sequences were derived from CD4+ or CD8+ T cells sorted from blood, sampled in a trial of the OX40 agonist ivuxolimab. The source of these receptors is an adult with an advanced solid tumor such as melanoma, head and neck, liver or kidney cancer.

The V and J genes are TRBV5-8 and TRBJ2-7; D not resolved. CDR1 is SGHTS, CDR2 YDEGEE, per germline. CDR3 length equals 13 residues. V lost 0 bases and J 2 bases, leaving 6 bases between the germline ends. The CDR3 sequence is CASSLGRAYEQYF. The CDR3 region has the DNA TGTGCCAGCAGCTTGGGACGGGCCTACGAGCAGTACTTC.

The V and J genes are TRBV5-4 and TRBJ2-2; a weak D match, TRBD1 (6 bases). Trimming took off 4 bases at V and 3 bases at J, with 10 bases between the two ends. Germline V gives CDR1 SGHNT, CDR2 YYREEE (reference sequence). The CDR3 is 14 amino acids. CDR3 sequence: CASSGDIHTGELFF. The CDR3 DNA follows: TGTGCCAGCAGCGGGGACATACACACCGGGGAGCTGTTTTTT.

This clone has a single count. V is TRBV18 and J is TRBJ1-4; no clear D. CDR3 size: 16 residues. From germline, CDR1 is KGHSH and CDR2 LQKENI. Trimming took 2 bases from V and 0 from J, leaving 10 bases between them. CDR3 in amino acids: CASSPAGTTTNEKLFF. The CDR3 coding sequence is TGTGCCAGCTCACCAGCCGGAACAACAACTAATGAAAAACTGTTTTTT.

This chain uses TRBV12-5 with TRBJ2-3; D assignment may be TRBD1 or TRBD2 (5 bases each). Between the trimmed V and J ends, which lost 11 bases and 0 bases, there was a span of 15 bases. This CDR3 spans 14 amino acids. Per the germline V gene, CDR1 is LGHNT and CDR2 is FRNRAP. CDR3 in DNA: TGTGCTGGGCAGGGACCCCTTAGCACAGATACGCAGTATTTT. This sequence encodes CAGQGPLSTDTQYF.

The CDR3 DNA reads TGCAGCGTTGCGGGTCCAAGAAATGAAAAACTGTTTTTT. This codes for CSVAGPRNEKLFF. The chain uses TRBV29-1 and TRBJ1-4; D is undetermined. The CDR3 totals 13 residues. V lost 4 bases to trimming and J lost 5 bases, with 11 bases between them. CDR1 and CDR2 (germline): SQVTM, ANQGSEA.

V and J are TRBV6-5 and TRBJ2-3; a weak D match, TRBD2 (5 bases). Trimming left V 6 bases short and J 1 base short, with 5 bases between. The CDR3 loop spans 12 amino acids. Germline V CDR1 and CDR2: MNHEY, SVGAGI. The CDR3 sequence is CASRRGTDTQYF. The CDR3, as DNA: TGTGCCAGCAGGAGGGGCACAGATACGCAGTATTTT.

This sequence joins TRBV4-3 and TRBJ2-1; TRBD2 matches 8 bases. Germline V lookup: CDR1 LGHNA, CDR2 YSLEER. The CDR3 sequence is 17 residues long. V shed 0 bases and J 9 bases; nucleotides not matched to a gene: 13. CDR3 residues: CASSQERVGTRRREQFF. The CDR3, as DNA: TGCGCCAGCAGCCAAGAACGAGTCGGGACTAGGAGGCGTGAGCAGTTCTTC.

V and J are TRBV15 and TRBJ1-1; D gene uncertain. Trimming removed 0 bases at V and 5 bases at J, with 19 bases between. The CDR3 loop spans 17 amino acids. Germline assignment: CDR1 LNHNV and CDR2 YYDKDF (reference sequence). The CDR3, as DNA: TGTGCCACCAGCAGAGAAACGAGAGGGCAAGGAGGGACTGAAGCTTTCTTT. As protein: CATSRETRGQGGTEAFF.

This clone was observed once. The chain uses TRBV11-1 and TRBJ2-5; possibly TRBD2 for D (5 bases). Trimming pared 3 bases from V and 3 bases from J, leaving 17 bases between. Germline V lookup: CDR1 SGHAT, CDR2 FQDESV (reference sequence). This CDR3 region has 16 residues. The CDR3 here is CASSFSSISEEETQYF. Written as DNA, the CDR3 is TGTGCCAGCAGCTTTTCGTCTATTAGCGAAGAAGAGACCCAGTACTTC.

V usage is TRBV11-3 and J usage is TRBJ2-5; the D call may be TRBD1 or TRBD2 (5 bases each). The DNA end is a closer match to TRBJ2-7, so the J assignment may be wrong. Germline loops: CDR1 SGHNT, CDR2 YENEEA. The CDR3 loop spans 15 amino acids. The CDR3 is CASSFPGTMSYEQYF. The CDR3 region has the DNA TGTGCCAGCAGCTTTCCCGGGACCATGTCCTACGAGCAGTACTTC.